This section outlines one TCR beta chain sequence together with its context. Its target is not known. 5'RACE, which relied on constant-segment primers, yielded TCR alpha and TCR beta cDNA libraries carrying sample barcodes and UMIs. TCRdb independently ran MiXCR on the 5' RACE reads; one entry per CDR3 protein. Of over 45,000 distinct CDR3 sequences in the sample, around a quarter were seen once. This sample was included in a study of T-cell memory formation after mild COVID-19. The overall study: Largely donor-specific sequence clusters came from two donors.

Findings and limits, study-wide: Some responding clones appeared in pre-infection memory, suggesting cross-reactive memory joined. Clones that contracted from day 15 to 85 were balanced CD4/CD8, while later expanders leaned CD4+.

J was trimmed by 6 bases and V by 6 bases; bases with no gene match: 12. The CDR3 loop spans 15 amino acids. The specimen sequenced was PBMCs or a T cell subset sorted from them (not recorded which). This rearrangement joins TRBV12-3 or TRBV12-4 to TRBJ2-5; 8 bases map to TRBD1. The receptor was derived from a man between 18 and 35 years old who had mild COVID-19 (a few samples of this study predate the infection). Cell type and time point are not known. The CDR3 region is CASSQGRGLVKTQYF. The CDR3 coding sequence is TGTGCCAGCAGCCAGGGCAGGGGGCTGGTAAAGACCCAGTACTTC.